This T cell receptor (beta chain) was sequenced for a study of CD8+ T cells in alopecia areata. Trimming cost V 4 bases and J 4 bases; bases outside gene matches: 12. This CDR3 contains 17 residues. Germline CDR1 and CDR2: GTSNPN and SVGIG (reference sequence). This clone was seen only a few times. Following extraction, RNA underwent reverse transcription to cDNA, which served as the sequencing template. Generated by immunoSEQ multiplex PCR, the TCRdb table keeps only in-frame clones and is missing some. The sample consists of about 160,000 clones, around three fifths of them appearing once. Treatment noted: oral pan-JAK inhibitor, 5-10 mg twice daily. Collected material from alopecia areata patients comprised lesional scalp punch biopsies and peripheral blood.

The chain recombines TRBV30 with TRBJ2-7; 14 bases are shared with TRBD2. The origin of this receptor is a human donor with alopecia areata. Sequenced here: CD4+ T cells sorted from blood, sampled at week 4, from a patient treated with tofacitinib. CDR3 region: CAWNNPSTSGGVYEQYF. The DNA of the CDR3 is TGTGCCTGGAACAATCCCTCGACTAGCGGGGGGGTTTACGAGCAGTACTTC.